The 11 T cell receptor beta chains presented below share a single source sample, sequenced in a study of blood T cell repertoires in COVID-19. Repertoires were generated with immunoSEQ multiplex PCR, while TCRdb's copy carries only in-frame clones and drops some. The sample holds hundreds of thousands of clones, 65% to 90% seen once. Specimen: PBMCs or T cells enriched from blood (not recorded which). The receptor source for this set is a man aged 35-49 years who had recovered from COVID-19.

V gene TRBV30 combines with J gene TRBJ2-7, with a possible D match to TRBD1 (5 bases). The V gene's germline CDR1 is GTSNPN and CDR2 SVGIG (reference sequence). The CDR3 sequence is 12 residues long. CDR3 in DNA: TGTGCGATGGCAGGGCTTACCTACGAGCAGTACTTC. This codes for CAMAGLTYEQYF.

The genes are TRBV4-1 and TRBJ1-1; 8 nucleotides agree with TRBD1. V was clipped by 0 bases and J by 5 bases; unmatched bases: 8. This CDR3 has 16 amino acids. Germline lookup yields CDR1 MGHRA and CDR2 YSYEKL. CDR3 loop: CASSQDRGRSGTEAFF. In nucleotides, the CDR3 is TGCGCCAGCAGCCAAGACAGGGGGCGCTCGGGGACTGAAGCTTTCTTT.

The rearrangement links TRBV29-1 to TRBJ2-1; 11 bases align to TRBD2. CDR3 length: 15 residues. Germline trimming cut 4 bases from V and 8 bases from J; bases unmatched to any gene: 10. Germline loops: CDR1 SQVTM, CDR2 ANQGSEA. The CDR3 here is CSVVMASGRLDEQFF. Here the CDR3 DNA reads TGCAGCGTTGTCATGGCTAGCGGGAGGTTGGATGAGCAGTTCTTC.

Here the CDR3 reads CASSISLGRVTSNQPQHF. The CDR3 bases are TGTGCCAGTAGTATCTCTTTGGGCAGGGTCACTAGCAATCAGCCCCAGCATTTT. This chain uses TRBV19 with TRBJ1-5; tentative D call: TRBD1 (5 bases). CDR3 length equals 18 residues. The germline V gene has CDR1 LNHDA and CDR2 SQIVND (reference sequence). The V end lost 3 bases, the J end lost 0 bases, and 18 bases lay between the germline ends.

The chain is built from TRBV10-3 and TRBJ2-1; 10 bases agree with TRBD2. The J segment lost 4 bases and the V segment lost 7 bases, leaving 10 bases of the junction unmatched. CDR1 is ENHRY and CDR2 is SYGVKD in the germline V gene. CDR3 length: 16 amino acids. The CDR3 region is CAIKLDWTSGYNEQFF. The DNA for the CDR3 is TGTGCCATCAAACTAGACTGGACTAGCGGATACAATGAGCAGTTCTTC.

The rearrangement links TRBV21-1 to TRBJ1-2. TRBV21-1 is termed a pseudogene. This CDR3 has 15 amino acids. The CDR3 loop reads CASSKATGGGYGYTF. Written as DNA, the CDR3 is TGTGCCAGCAGCAAAGCTACGGGGGGCGGCTATGGCTACACCTTC.

As regards this clone: This specimen includes other DNA sequences encoding the same CDR3. The V and J genes are TRBV2 and TRBJ1-6, with D perhaps TRBD1 (6 bases). Germline CDR1 and CDR2: SNHLY and FYNNEI. Trimming pared 4 bases from V and 5 bases from J, leaving 9 bases between. The CDR3 contains 14 residues. The DNA of the CDR3 is TGTGCCAGCAGTGGATCAGGGGATAATTCACCCCTCCACTTT. Its protein is CASSGSGDNSPLHF.

The V call is TRBV6-5, the J call TRBJ2-7; a possible D gene is TRBD1 (7 bases). Germline V gene data show CDR1 as MNHEY and CDR2 as SVGAGI. The CDR3 has 14 residues. V gave up 8 bases and J gave up 2 bases, with 16 bases separating them. In nucleotides, the CDR3 is TGTGCCAGCGGACCTCAGGGGGGTACCTACGAGCAGTACTTC. As protein: CASGPQGGTYEQYF.

The V call is TRBV30, the J call TRBJ2-7; the D gene is possibly TRBD2 (6 bases). Trimming shortened V by 0 bases and J by 5 bases, and 11 bases separated the two germline ends. Germline-derived CDR1 and CDR2 are GTSNPN and SVGIG (reference sequence). CDR3 length: 13 amino acids. CDR3 region: CAWSVLGGNEQYF. The DNA for the CDR3 is TGTGCCTGGAGTGTACTAGGAGGGAACGAGCAGTACTTC.

The V gene is TRBV19, the J gene TRBJ1-2, with 7 bases lining up with TRBD1. The V segment lost 5 bases and the J segment 2 bases; nucleotides outside the gene matches: 8. The germline CDR1 and CDR2 sequences are LNHDA and SQIVND (reference sequence). This CDR3 region has 15 residues. The CDR3 sequence is CASSSGTAINYGYTF. The DNA for the CDR3 is TGTGCCAGTAGTTCTGGGACAGCTATCAACTATGGCTACACCTTC.

The chain recombines TRBV7-6 with TRBJ1-4, with D perhaps TRBD1 (5 bases). V lost 5 bases and J 0 bases, leaving 22 bases between the germline ends. Germline V gives CDR1 SGHVS, CDR2 FNYEAQ. The CDR3 totals 19 residues. In DNA, the CDR3 is TGTGCCAGCAGCCCACTACCCCCAGGACATGGTTCAACTAATGAAAAACTGTTTTTT. This gives the protein CASSPLPPGHGSTNEKLFF. Complete variable domain (other parts from reference TRBV7-6 and TRBJ1-4): GAGVSQSPRYKVTKRGQDVALRCDPISGHVSLYWYRQALGQGPEFLTYFNYEAQQDKSGLPNDRFSAERPEGSISTLTIQRTEQRDSAMYRCASSPLPPGHGSTNEKLFFGSGTQLSVL.